This is a list of T cell receptor beta chains from one sample in a study of PD-1 blockade in classical Hodgkin lymphoma. Generated by immunoSEQ multiplex PCR, the TCRdb table keeps only in-frame clones and is missing some. The sample has over 20,000 clones; 80% are singletons. Here the sequenced sample was peripheral blood mononuclear cells (PBMCs), taken before the fourth cycle of nivolumab. These receptors came from a human donor with classical Hodgkin lymphoma. Each CDR3 is given with its conserved first and last residue. A D gene is named only where the DNA matches it firmly. Size is stated for part of the rows, as once, few or many counts, or as a class when the clone is expanded.

D gene	clone size	V gene	J gene	CDR3 DNA	CDR3 protein
.	.	TRBV5-4	TRBJ2-5	TGTGCCAGCAGCCCGGGTCGTCGGGGCCCCCAAGAGACCCAGTACTTC	CASSPGRRGPQETQYF
.	.	TRBV18	TRBJ2-3	TGTGCCAGCTCACCACACAGCACAGATACGCAGTATTTT	CASSPHSTDTQYF
TRBD2	.	TRBV5-1	TRBJ2-5	TGCGCCAGCAGCAGAGAAGCGGGAGCGGGCCAAGAGACCCAGTACTTC	CASSREAGAGQETQYF
.	.	TRBV30	TRBJ2-3	TGTGCCTGGAGACAAGGGCCCCGGGGAGATACGCAGTATTTT	CAWRQGPRGDTQYF
TRBD1	.	TRBV4-1	TRBJ2-1	TGCGCCAGCAGCCAAAGACAGGGCTTTAGTGGTGAGCAGTTCTTC	CASSQRQGFSGEQFF
.	.	TRBV2	TRBJ1-1	TGTGCCAGCAGTACCTCGGGGAACACTGAAGCTTTCTTT	CASSTSGNTEAFF
.	few	TRBV4-1	TRBJ1-1	TGCGCCAGCAGCGGGTTTGATGTTGGTATGGCTTTCTTT	CASSGFDVGMAFF
.	.	TRBV7-2	TRBJ1-2	TGTGCCAGCAGCTTAGTGAGGAATGGCTACACCTTC	CASSLVRNGYTF
.	.	TRBV6-5	TRBJ1-5	TGTGCCAGCAGGCCAACCGCCGGGGCCGGGTTTTCTTTT	CASRPTAGAGFSF
.	.	TRBV6-5	TRBJ2-7	TGTGCCAGCAGTAAAACAGGGACGCAGTACTTC	CASSKTGTQYF
.	.	TRBV15	TRBJ2-5	TGTGCCACCAGCAGGGATGAACAAGGAGTCCCGGAGACCCAGTACTTC	CATSRDEQGVPETQYF
TRBD2	.	TRBV11-3	TRBJ2-2	TGTGCCAGCAGCTGGGGGGGACGCGGCACCGGGGAGCTGTTTTTT	CASSWGGRGTGELFF
TRBD1	.	TRBV27	TRBJ1-2	TGTGCCAGCAGTTTCCACGGACAGGGCGACTATGGCTACACCTTC	CASSFHGQGDYGYTF
.	once	TRBV27	TRBJ2-7	TGTGCCAGCAGTTTATCAGGCAGGGGGCAGTACTTC	CASSLSGRGQYF
.	medium-sized	TRBV27	TRBJ1-1	TGTGCCAGCAGTTTAGTCCCTTACGGAGACACTGAAGCTTTCTTT	CASSLVPYGDTEAFF
.	medium-sized	TRBV5-1	TRBJ1-1	TGCGCCAGCAGCTCAAGGGGAGGCTACACTGAAGCTTTCTTT	CASSSRGGYTEAFF
.	.	TRBV10-2	TRBJ1-2	TGCGCCAGCAGTGTTGCCCTGAAGGGGGGGGCGCCCCTCTATGGCTACACCTTC	CASSVALKGGAPLYGYTF
TRBD1	.	TRBV7-2	TRBJ1-1	TGTGCCAGCAGCTTAGTGGCAGGGGGTGGGGACACTGAAGCTTTCTTT	CASSLVAGGGDTEAFF
.	.	TRBV10-2	TRBJ1-6	TGCGCCAGCAGTGTAAACCATTCACCCCTCCACTTT	CASSVNHSPLHF
.	.	TRBV9	TRBJ1-2	TGTGCCAGCAGTCCAGAGGGCTTAGGCTACACCTTC	CASSPEGLGYTF
TRBD1	.	TRBV5-1	TRBJ2-5	TGCGCCAGCAGCTCAGGGACAGGGCCCACGGAGACCCAGTACTTC	CASSSGTGPTETQYF
.	medium-sized	TRBV4-3	TRBJ2-3	TGCGCCAGCAGCCGGGGTTTAGCCCAAAGTGGCACAGATACGCAGTATTTT	CASSRGLAQSGTDTQYF
.	.	TRBV6-5	TRBJ2-6	TGTGCCAGCAGTTCATCCGGGCTGGGGGCCAACGTCCTGACTTTC	CASSSSGLGANVLTF
.	.	TRBV11-3	TRBJ1-1	TGTGCCAGCAGCTTGCTGGGGAACACTGAAGCTTTCTTT	CASSLLGNTEAFF
TRBD2	.	TRBV29-1	TRBJ2-1	TGCAGCGTTGACCGAACGTGGACCGGGACTAGCGTCCACAATGAGCAGTTCTTC	CSVDRTWTGTSVHNEQFF
TRBD1	.	TRBV5-1	TRBJ1-1	TGCGCCAGCAGCCGGTTCGGGACAGGTGAAACTGAAGCTTTCTTT	CASSRFGTGETEAFF
TRBD1	.	TRBV6-5	TRBJ2-1	TGTGCCAGCAGTTACGGGGGCCTTCAGGGGGCAGATGAGCAGTTCTTC	CASSYGGLQGADEQFF
.	.	TRBV14	TRBJ2-2	TGTGCCAGCAGCTTGACCGGGGAGCTGTTTTTT	CASSLTGELFF
.	.	TRBV10-3	TRBJ2-5	TGTGCCATCAGTGAGTCGGGATACGAGACCCAGTACTTC	CAISESGYETQYF
.	.	TRBV5-4	TRBJ1-6	TGTGCCAGCAGCTTGGGGGCCAACTGGGCCTATAATTCACCCCTCCACTTT	CASSLGANWAYNSPLHF
TRBD2	few	TRBV27	TRBJ2-5	TGTGCCACGCGGGCAGCGGGGGGGCCGGGGGCCCAGTACTTC	CATRAAGGPGAQYF
.	.	TRBV29-1	TRBJ2-7	TGCAGCGTTGGAGGTGGATACGAGCAGTACTTC	CSVGGGYEQYF
TRBD1	once	TRBV9	TRBJ2-7	TGTGCCAGCAGCGCTGACAGGGGAAGGGAGCAGTACTTC	CASSADRGREQYF
.	.	TRBV5-1	TRBJ2-4	TGCGCCAGCAGCAAGATTCCTCAGGGCCCGGAAAACATTCAGTACTTC	CASSKIPQGPENIQYF
TRBD2	.	TRBV19	TRBJ2-1	TGTGCCAGTAGGGAGGGCGGGAGATCCTACAATGAGCAGTTCTTC	CASREGGRSYNEQFF
.	few	TRBV5-5	TRBJ1-3	TGTGCCAGCAGCTTGGTGCAGAGCTCTGGAAACACCATATATTTT	CASSLVQSSGNTIYF